Each of the 3 T cell receptor beta chains below was sequenced from the same sample in a study of blood T cells in healthy people across ages. The second PCR ran about 6 to 11 cycles with a sample-barcoded 5' primer and J-beta primers. TCRdb re-called the 5' RACE reads with MiXCR, one entry per CDR3 protein. The repertoire holds 750,000 to 950,000 distinct CDR3 sequences, with approximately 32% as singletons. This same sample was also part of a study on T cells of mothers and their children.

Input material: blood. These receptors were collected from a woman aged 40 to 50 in good health.

V is TRBV30 and J is TRBJ2-3; 8 bases align to TRBD1. Germline-derived CDR1 and CDR2 are GTSNPN and SVGIG (reference sequence). The CDR3 totals 19 residues. The V gene end was trimmed by 2 bases and the J gene end by 2 bases; junction bases not matched to a gene: 18. CDR3 protein: CAWSNFGQGTEDPTDTQYF. DNA for the CDR3: TGTGCCTGGAGTAACTTCGGACAGGGTACCGAAGACCCCACAGATACGCAGTATTTT. The full variable domain, its missing parts supplied by reference TRBV30 and TRBJ2-3, is SQTIHQWPATLVQPVGSPLSLECTVEGTSNPNLYWYRQAAGRGLQLLFYSVGIGQISSEVPQNLSASRPQDRQFILSSKKLLLSDSGFYLCAWSNFGQGTEDPTDTQYFGPGTRLTVL.

The chain employs TRBV2 and TRBJ2-7; a possible D gene is TRBD1 (6 bases). The germline V and J ends were trimmed by 7 bases and 7 bases, with 11 bases remaining between them. The CDR3 runs 11 residues. Looked up from germline, CDR1 is SNHLY and CDR2 is FYNNEI. This CDR3 reads CASTAGEEQYF. The CDR3 region has the DNA TGTGCCAGCACCGCAGGGGAAGAGCAGTACTTC.

This clonotype was seen a handful of times. The chain links TRBV5-1 to TRBJ1-2; D is possibly TRBD1 (6 bases). V lost 3 bases and J 0 bases, leaving 12 bases between the germline ends. Germline lookup yields CDR1 SGHRS and CDR2 YFSETQ. The CDR3 is made up of 15 amino acids. CDR3 amino acids: CASSSRQVPNYGYTF. The CDR3 DNA is TGCGCCAGCAGCTCTCGACAGGTTCCTAACTATGGCTACACCTTC.